This T cell receptor beta chain stems from a study of shared clonotypes between healthy human individuals. The CDR3 totals 17 residues. The germline gives CDR1 MDHEN, CDR2 SYDVKM. Deletions cut 3 bases from V and 0 bases from J, with 15 bases between. The table came from immunoSEQ multiplex PCR; TCRdb's copy has only in-frame clones and leaves some out. The sample contains about 1 million clones, under 80% of which appear only once. This clonotype was sampled from a man younger than 35 in good health. The chain carries TRBV28 and TRBJ2-1, with D perhaps assigned TRBD1 or TRBD2 (6 bases each). Sequences were obtained from memory CD4+ T cells sorted from blood. Noted subset: CD45RA-negative fraction. The CDR3 loop is CASSLPEGGGSYNEQFF. CDR3 DNA sequence: TGTGCCAGCAGTTTGCCTGAGGGGGGTGGCTCCTACAATGAGCAGTTCTTC.